A selection of T cell receptor beta chains follows, all from one sample in a study of blood T cell repertoires in COVID-19. Method: immunoSEQ multiplex PCR; TCRdb's copy keeps in-frame clones and lacks some. The data contain roughly 320,000 clones, more than 75% of them singletons. The sample consisted of peripheral blood. The source is a man between 65 and 85 years old with acute or convalescent COVID-19. CDR3s include the opening cysteine and the closing phenylalanine or tryptophan. A D gene is named only where the DNA matches it firmly. The size entry is marked missing in some rows and otherwise reads once, few, many or a size class.

D: .
J: TRBJ2-7
size: once
V: TRBV5-6
DNA: TGTGCCAGCAGCATAGGACAGGGACTAACCTCTTACGAGCAGTACTTC
CDR3: CASSIGQGLTSYEQYF

D: .
J: TRBJ2-2
size: .
V: TRBV5-4
DNA: TGTGCCAGCAGCGGGACTGCCGGGGAGCTGTTTTTT
CDR3: CASSGTAGELFF

D: .
J: TRBJ2-3
size: .
V: TRBV28
DNA: TGTGCCAGCAGTCTTGGACTTCGCACAGATACGCAGTATTTT
CDR3: CASSLGLRTDTQYF

D: TRBD2
J: TRBJ2-1
size: few
V: TRBV11-3
DNA: TGTGCCAGCAGCTCGGGACTAGCGGGAGCCCATGAGCAGTTCTTC
CDR3: CASSSGLAGAHEQFF

D: TRBD2
J: TRBJ2-3
size: .
V: TRBV24-1
DNA: TGTGCCACCAGTGATCCCCGTCCAGCGGGAGGAAGCACAGATACGCAGTATTTT
CDR3: CATSDPRPAGGSTDTQYF

D: TRBD2
J: TRBJ2-7
size: .
V: TRBV2
DNA: TGTGCCAGCAACTTCGGGGGGTATAACTACGAGCAGTACTTC
CDR3: CASNFGGYNYEQYF

D: .
J: TRBJ1-2
size: .
V: TRBV30
DNA: TGTGCCTGGAGTGTAAACTGGGCATCGGGCTACACCTTC
CDR3: CAWSVNWASGYTF

D: .
J: TRBJ2-1
size: .
V: TRBV19
DNA: TGTGCCAGTAGTCCCCTTGGGGGCGTCCCCTCCCTCAATGAGCAGTTCTTC
CDR3: CASSPLGGVPSLNEQFF

D: TRBD2
J: TRBJ2-5
size: .
V: TRBV25-1
DNA: TGTGCCAGCAGTGAACAAAATCCTTCGGCGGGAGCTCGAGAGACCCAGTACTTC
CDR3: CASSEQNPSAGARETQYF

D: TRBD2
J: TRBJ2-7
size: .
V: TRBV7-2
DNA: TGTGCCAGCAGCTTAGGTCCCATTAGCGGGAATTACGAGCAGTACTTC
CDR3: CASSLGPISGNYEQYF

D: .
J: TRBJ2-7
size: .
V: TRBV7-8
DNA: TGTGCCAGCAGCTTAAACAGCTACGAGCAGTACTTC
CDR3: CASSLNSYEQYF

D: .
J: TRBJ1-5
size: .
V: TRBV28
DNA: TGTGCCAGCAGTTTTGAGGCCGGCAATCAGCCCCAGCATTTT
CDR3: CASSFEAGNQPQHF

D: TRBD2
J: TRBJ2-1
size: .
V: TRBV28
DNA: TGTGCCAGCACCGTTTCGGGACTACTTTACAATGAGCAGTTCTTC
CDR3: CASTVSGLLYNEQFF

D: TRBD2
J: TRBJ2-7
size: .
V: TRBV19
DNA: TGTGCCAGTAGTATGGGCCTAGCGGAGTACGAGCAGTACTTC
CDR3: CASSMGLAEYEQYF

D: .
J: TRBJ2-3
size: .
V: TRBV7-2
DNA: TGTGCCAGCAGCTTAGTCAGGGGACAAGATACGCAGTATTTT
CDR3: CASSLVRGQDTQYF

D: TRBD1
J: TRBJ2-7
size: once
V: TRBV3-1/TRBV3-2
DNA: TGTGCCAGCAGCCAACCGGGACAGGGGTATATCGAGCAGTACTTC
CDR3: CASSQPGQGYIEQYF

D: TRBD1
J: TRBJ1-6
size: .
V: TRBV10-3
DNA: TGTGCCATCAAGGGGGGACAGGAGGCGAATTCACCCCTCCACTTT
CDR3: CAIKGGQEANSPLHF

D: .
J: TRBJ2-5
size: .
V: TRBV5-1
DNA: TGCGCCAGCAGCCCGACGGCGGGGACGTACCAAGAGACCCAGTACTTC
CDR3: CASSPTAGTYQETQYF

D: .
J: TRBJ2-1
size: .
V: TRBV9
DNA: TGTGCCAGCAGCGTGAGGGCCGCGATTTTCGATGAGCAGTTCTTC
CDR3: CASSVRAAIFDEQFF

D: .
J: TRBJ2-5
size: .
V: TRBV29-1
DNA: TGCAGCGTTCAGACACCCAGGGGCCAAGAGACCCAGTACTTC
CDR3: CSVQTPRGQETQYF

D: TRBD2
J: TRBJ2-3
size: once
V: TRBV5-4
DNA: TGTGCCAGCAGCATAGGACTAGCGGGAGGGCAAGATACGCAGTATTTT
CDR3: CASSIGLAGGQDTQYF

D: TRBD2
J: TRBJ2-2
size: .
V: TRBV5-4
DNA: TGTGCCAGCAGCCCTGGGGGGGGCGGGAGGACCGGGGAGCTGTTTTTT
CDR3: CASSPGGGGRTGELFF

D: TRBD1
J: TRBJ1-2
size: once
V: TRBV6-6
DNA: TGTGCCAGCAGAAAACCGGGACAGGGGCTTGGCTACACCTTC
CDR3: CASRKPGQGLGYTF

D: .
J: TRBJ2-7
size: .
V: TRBV6-6
DNA: TGTGCCAGCAGCCAGGGGTGGGAGCAGTACTTC
CDR3: CASSQGWEQYF

D: TRBD1
J: TRBJ2-5
size: .
V: TRBV9
DNA: TGTGCCAGCAGCGTCGCTCCGACAGGGGGTCAAGAGACCCAGTACTTC
CDR3: CASSVAPTGGQETQYF

D: .
J: TRBJ2-7
size: .
V: TRBV5-1
DNA: TGCGCCAGCAGCTTGGCACCAGGAAACTACGAGCAGTACTTC
CDR3: CASSLAPGNYEQYF

D: .
J: TRBJ2-5
size: .
V: TRBV6-2/TRBV6-3
DNA: TGTGCCAGCAGTTACGATGGAGGGGCCGTAAAGACCCAGTACTTC
CDR3: CASSYDGGAVKTQYF

D: .
J: TRBJ1-6
size: .
V: TRBV3-1/TRBV3-2
DNA: TGTGCCAGCAGCCGAGGGCCTAACAATTCACCCCTCCACTTT
CDR3: CASSRGPNNSPLHF

D: TRBD1
J: TRBJ1-1
size: .
V: TRBV7-2
DNA: TGTGCCAGCAGCTTCGGGACAGCGAACACTGAAGCTTTCTTT
CDR3: CASSFGTANTEAFF

D: TRBD1
J: TRBJ2-7
size: few
V: TRBV15
DNA: TGTGCCACCAGCACAGACAGGGGGATCCACGAGCAGTACTTC
CDR3: CATSTDRGIHEQYF

D: .
J: TRBJ1-6
size: .
V: TRBV5-1
DNA: TGCGCCAGCAGCTTGCTAGGGGATCCTTCTAATTCACCCCTCCACTTT
CDR3: CASSLLGDPSNSPLHF

D: .
J: TRBJ2-3
size: .
V: TRBV9
DNA: TGTGCCAGCAGCGTAGACCCAGGGCTAGGAGCAGATACGCAGTATTTT
CDR3: CASSVDPGLGADTQYF

D: .
J: TRBJ1-1
size: .
V: TRBV5-4
DNA: TGTGCCAGCAGCCCCCAAGGGGCTAACACTGAAGCTTTCTTT
CDR3: CASSPQGANTEAFF

D: TRBD1
J: TRBJ1-5
size: .
V: TRBV20-1
DNA: TGCAGTGCTAGTACAGGGGCGAGCAATCAGCCCCAGCATTTT
CDR3: CSASTGASNQPQHF

D: .
J: TRBJ2-4
size: .
V: TRBV7-2
DNA: TGTGCCAGCAGCCCCCGAGAGGGCAAAAACATTCAGTACTTC
CDR3: CASSPREGKNIQYF

D: .
J: TRBJ1-2
size: .
V: TRBV6-2/TRBV6-3
DNA: TGTGCCAGCAGTTCCCCCTCCGGGAGGAGCTACACCTTC
CDR3: CASSSPSGRSYTF

D: .
J: TRBJ1-4
size: .
V: TRBV28
DNA: TGTGCCAGCAATTCAGGGGCGACCACTAATGAAAAACTGTTTTTT
CDR3: CASNSGATTNEKLFF

D: .
J: TRBJ1-2
size: once
V: TRBV19
DNA: TGTGCGACGGGCAGGGTGTCCAGAAACTATGGCTACACCTTC
CDR3: CATGRVSRNYGYTF

D: TRBD1
J: TRBJ1-5
size: .
V: TRBV28
DNA: TGTGCCAGCAGCCTTAGGGCCACAGGGGAGAATCAGCCCCAGCATTTT
CDR3: CASSLRATGENQPQHF

D: .
J: TRBJ2-7
size: .
V: TRBV7-2
DNA: TGTGCCAGCAGCTTGGGCTACGGGACATACGAGCAGTACTTC
CDR3: CASSLGYGTYEQYF

D: TRBD2
J: TRBJ2-3
size: .
V: TRBV7-3
DNA: TGTGCCAGCAGCTTAGGGACTAGTACAACGCAGTATTTT
CDR3: CASSLGTSTTQYF

D: .
J: TRBJ1-5
size: .
V: TRBV28
DNA: TGTGCCAGCAGTTTCCAGGGCAGGATGGGCAATCAGCCCCAGCATTTT
CDR3: CASSFQGRMGNQPQHF

D: .
J: TRBJ1-3
size: .
V: TRBV6-6
DNA: TGTGCCAGCAGTTCCCCGTCCCCCTCTGGAAACACCATATATTTT
CDR3: CASSSPSPSGNTIYF

D: TRBD1
J: TRBJ2-2
size: .
V: TRBV5-1
DNA: TGCGCCAGCAGCGGGGGACAGGGCACCGGGGAGCTGTTTTTT
CDR3: CASSGGQGTGELFF